These 13 T cell receptor beta chains were all obtained from the same sample, sequenced in a study of identifying expanded T cells in peripheral blood. Only in-frame clones appear in the TCRdb table, and some are missing; sequencing was by immunoSEQ multiplex PCR. The table records approximately 110,000 clones, 75% to 90% of them present only once. The sample taken for sequencing was blood. The receptors were gathered from a person aged 18 to 75 in good health.

V usage is TRBV4-3 and J usage is TRBJ2-7; no firm D call. The CDR3 runs 16 residues. Trimming took off 4 bases at V and 1 base at J, with 17 bases between the two ends. Germline CDR1 LGHNA, CDR2 YSLEER. For the CDR3, the DNA is TGCGCCAGCAGCCTTAGTGCCGGACCTACTTCCTACGAGCAGTACTTC. It encodes CASSLSAGPTSYEQYF.

This chain uses TRBV7-8 with TRBJ2-5, with 8 bases aligning to TRBD1. The length of the CDR3 is 14 residues. Germline CDR1 SGHVS, CDR2 FQNEAQ. The V segment lost 5 bases and the J segment 2 bases; nucleotides outside the gene matches: 4. This CDR3 reads CASSTYRGQETQYF. The DNA for the CDR3 is TGTGCCAGCAGCACTTACAGGGGGCAAGAGACCCAGTACTTC.

This clone was seen once. The chain recombines TRBV9 with TRBJ2-7; 7 bases are a match to TRBD1. V lost 5 bases and J lost 0; bases outside the gene matches: 17. From germline, CDR1 is SGDLS and CDR2 YYNGEE. There are 18 residues in the CDR3. For the CDR3, the DNA is TGTGCCAGCAGTAACCCCCGAGACAGGGCCGAAGGCTCCTACGAGCAGTACTTC. Translating gives CASSNPRDRAEGSYEQYF.

V and J are TRBV19 and TRBJ1-5; D perhaps matches TRBD1 (5 bases). The CDR3 is made up of 13 amino acids. Deletions cut 9 bases from V and 4 bases from J, with 13 bases between. CDR1 is LNHDA, CDR2 SQIVND, per germline (reference sequence). CDR3 sequence: CASTHTGNQPQHF. CDR3 in DNA: TGTGCCAGCACCCATACAGGAAATCAGCCCCAGCATTTT.

This chain uses TRBV4-3 with TRBJ1-2; 11 nucleotides agree with TRBD1. Trimming at V came to 3 bases and at J to 7 bases, leaving 7 bases not matched to a gene. The germline V gene encodes CDR1 LGHNA and CDR2 YSLEER. The CDR3 is 15 residues long. CDR3 in amino acids: CASSQTGDRGVGYTF. CDR3 in DNA: TGCGCCAGCAGCCAGACAGGGGACAGGGGGGTTGGCTACACCTTC.

The genes are TRBV6-1 and TRBJ1-1; the match to TRBD1 covers 8 bases. The V segment lost 1 base and the J segment 7 bases; nucleotides outside the gene matches: 5. The V gene's germline CDR1 is MNHNS and CDR2 SASEGT. The CDR3 runs 14 residues. The chain's CDR3 is CASSEGTGRIEAFF. CDR3 bases: TGTGCCAGCAGTGAAGGGACAGGGAGGATTGAAGCTTTCTTT.

This chain joins TRBV2 and TRBJ1-6, with D uncertain. Germline V CDR1 and CDR2: SNHLY, FYNNEI. The V end lost 7 bases, the J end lost 0 bases, and 7 bases lay between the germline ends. The CDR3 is 14 amino acids. CDR3 nucleotides: TGTGCCAGCAAGCAGAGCTCCTATAATTCACCCCTCCACTTT. Amino acids: CASKQSSYNSPLHF.

This clone was seen just once. V usage is TRBV5-5 and J usage is TRBJ2-3, with D tentatively TRBD2 (7 bases). The CDR3 consists of 16 residues. CDR1 SGHKS and CDR2 YYEKEE come from the germline V gene (reference sequence). V was shortened by 1 base and J by 6 bases, with 18 bases between the two germline ends. CDR3 in DNA: TGTGCCAGCAGCTTGTCTGGAGGGGGGGCCCCTGATACGCAGTATTTT. The encoded protein is CASSLSGGGAPDTQYF.

V gene TRBV7-7 combines with J gene TRBJ2-5; the D call may be TRBD1 or TRBD2 (5 bases each). CDR1 is SSHAT and CDR2 is FNYEAQ in the germline V gene (reference sequence). The V and J ends lost 5 bases and 5 bases respectively, with 12 bases between them. The length of the CDR3 is 13 residues. This CDR3 reads CASSPAWGETQYF. The CDR3 region has the DNA TGTGCCAGCAGCCCAGCCTGGGGGGAGACCCAGTACTTC.

Written as DNA, the CDR3 is TGTGCCAGCAGCCCCCCCAACAATGAGCAGTTCTTC. Residues: CASSPPNNEQFF. This chain connects TRBV9 to TRBJ2-1, with D unclear. There are 12 residues in the CDR3. CDR1 and CDR2 (germline): SGDLS, YYNGEE. Trimming removed 4 bases from V and 5 bases from J, with 7 bases in between.

The chain carries TRBV10-3 and TRBJ2-1; 11 bases line up with TRBD2. The CDR3 has 14 amino acids. Trimming removed 3 bases from V and 6 bases from J; junction bases left unmatched: 1. In germline, CDR1 is ENHRY, CDR2 SYGVKD. Here the CDR3 reads CAISDTSGGNEQFF. The CDR3 DNA reads as TGTGCCATCAGTGATACTAGCGGGGGCAATGAGCAGTTCTTC.

This clone was recorded only once. This chain joins TRBV14 and TRBJ2-7; unclear D gene. V lost 2 bases to trimming and J lost 4 bases, with 18 bases between them. This CDR3 has 16 amino acids. Germline loops: CDR1 SGHDN, CDR2 FVKESK. CDR3 loop: CASSQYPRPSTYEQYF. In DNA form, the CDR3 reads TGTGCCAGCAGCCAATACCCTAGGCCCTCCACATACGAGCAGTACTTC.

This clone was seen a single time. The CDR3 coding sequence is TGTGCCAGCAGCTTAGTAGGTCTGGGGGGGATAGTCTCACCCCTCCACTTT. Translating gives CASSLVGLGGIVSPLHF. The chain has TRBV7-8 and TRBJ1-6; maybe TRBD1 (5 bases). The CDR3 is 17 amino acids. Germline V gene sequence: CDR1 SGHVS, CDR2 FQNEAQ. Trimming removed 1 base at V and 10 bases at J, with 20 bases between.